The 7 T cell receptor beta chains reported below all come from one sample, sequenced in a study of sequential checkpoint blockade in melanoma. Data came from immunoSEQ multiplex PCR; TCRdb stores just in-frame clones and leaves some out. The sample has some 11,000 clones; about 29% are singletons. As to treatment: randomized to nivolumab then ipilimumab (arm A) or the reverse (arm B). Sequences were derived from tumor tissue (inferred from file names), sampled from a patient given nivolumab and ipilimumab in sequence. The receptor source for this set is a human donor with melanoma.

The chain couples TRBV11-3 to TRBJ2-1; D perhaps matches TRBD1 (6 bases). This CDR3 is 14 amino acids long. The germline gives CDR1 SGHNT, CDR2 YENEEA. With 4 bases removed from V and 6 bases from J, the gap between germline ends came to 13 bases. CDR3 nucleotide sequence: TGTGCCAGCAGCTGGGCAGGGGAGAGCAATGAGCAGTTCTTC. Translating it yields CASSWAGESNEQFF.

This clone was recorded a few times. The V call is TRBV6-8, the J call TRBJ2-7; maybe TRBD2 (5 bases). The CDR3 totals 14 residues. CDR1 MNHGY and CDR2 SAAAGT come from the germline V gene. V lost 1 base and J 9 bases, leaving 16 bases between the germline ends. Here the CDR3 reads CASSYWPDGGAQYF. The CDR3 coding sequence is TGTGCCAGCAGTTACTGGCCTGACGGAGGCGCGCAGTACTTC.

This clone was recorded many times. V gene TRBV7-1 combines with J gene TRBJ1-4, with 8 bases matching TRBD1. TRBV7-1 is an ORF; its function is uncertain. V lost 8 bases, J lost 7 bases, and 6 bases stayed unmatched. This CDR3 spans 13 amino acids. The CDR3 reads CASGRGLREKLFF. DNA of the CDR3: TGTGCCAGCGGCAGGGGGCTTCGTGAAAAACTGTTTTTT.

This chain connects TRBV5-1 to TRBJ1-2, with 8 positions matching TRBD1. CDR1 SGHRS and CDR2 YFSETQ come from the germline V gene. The CDR3 spans 15 residues. V was clipped by 3 bases and J by 2 bases; unmatched bases: 6. CDR3 nucleotides: TGCGCCAGCAGCTATGGGACAGGTGGGAACTATGGCTACACCTTC. Translated, it gives CASSYGTGGNYGYTF.

In its sample, this clone was seen a few times. The rearrangement uses TRBV11-3 and TRBJ1-1, with D perhaps matching TRBD1 (5 bases). V was trimmed by 0 bases and J by 2 bases, leaving 10 bases between them. The CDR3 contains 15 residues. Germline V gives CDR1 SGHNT, CDR2 YENEEA. The CDR3 coding sequence is TGTGCCAGCAGCTTAGAGGGGGGAACCAACACTGAAGCTTTCTTT. Protein: CASSLEGGTNTEAFF.

This clone occurred a few times. J is TRBJ2-2 and V is TRBV19; 7 bases are shared with TRBD2. Germline loops: CDR1 LNHDA, CDR2 SQIVND (reference sequence). The CDR3 is 15 residues long. J gave up 3 bases and V 3 bases, and 4 bases lay outside the gene matches. CDR3 sequence reads: CASSMGGVDTGELFF. The CDR3 DNA reads as TGTGCCAGTAGTATGGGAGGGGTCGACACCGGGGAGCTGTTTTTT.

This clone has only a few counts. This chain uses TRBV11-3 with TRBJ2-7; 13 bases are shared with TRBD2. Germline CDR1 reads SGHNT; CDR2 reads YENEEA. This CDR3 is built from 16 residues. With V trimmed by 5 bases and J by 5 bases, 9 bases remained unmatched. The CDR3 DNA is TGTGCCAGCAGCGCCCAACTAGCGGGGGGGTTCGACGAGCAGTACTTC. Translated: CASSAQLAGGFDEQYF.